This TCR beta chain is drawn from a study of blood T cell repertoires in COVID-19. CDR1 SGHTS and CDR2 YDEGEE come from the germline V gene. V gave up 0 bases and J gave up 3 bases, with 19 bases separating them. The CDR3 has 17 residues. Libraries were prepared by immunoSEQ multiplex PCR; TCRdb keeps only in-frame clonotypes and omits some of them. The sample records over 200,000 clones, roughly nine tenths being singletons. This clonotype was obtained from a man aged 55-75 years who had recovered from COVID-19. The chain employs TRBV5-8 and TRBJ2-7; perhaps TRBD2 as D (6 bases). The specimen was peripheral blood. Here the CDR3 reads CASSLVVSGRGVYEQYF. CDR3 bases: TGTGCCAGCAGCTTGGTTGTCAGCGGTCGCGGGGTCTACGAGCAGTACTTC.